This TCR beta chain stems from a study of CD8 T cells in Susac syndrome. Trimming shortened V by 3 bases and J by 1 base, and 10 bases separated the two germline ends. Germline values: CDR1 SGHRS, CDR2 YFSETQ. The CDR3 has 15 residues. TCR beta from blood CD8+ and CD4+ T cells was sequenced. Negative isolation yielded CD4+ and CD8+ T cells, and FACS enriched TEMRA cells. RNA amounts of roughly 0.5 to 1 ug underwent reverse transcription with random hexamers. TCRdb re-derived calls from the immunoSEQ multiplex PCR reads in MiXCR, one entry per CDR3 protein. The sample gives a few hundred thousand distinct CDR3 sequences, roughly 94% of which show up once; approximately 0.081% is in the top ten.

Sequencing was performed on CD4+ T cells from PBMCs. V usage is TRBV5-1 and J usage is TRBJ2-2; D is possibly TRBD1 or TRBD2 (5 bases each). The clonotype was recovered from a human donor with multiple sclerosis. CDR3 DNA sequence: TGCGCCAGCAGCTCCGGGACGGGGAACACCGGGGAGCTGTTTTTT. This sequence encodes CASSSGTGNTGELFF.